The entry that follows covers one TCR beta chain sequence. Produced via immunoSEQ multiplex PCR; TCRdb's table is partial and in-frame only. The sample comprises 350,000 to 450,000 clones, around 90% of which are singletons, and around 1.3% rests with the top ten. The data were taken from a study of blood T cell repertoires in COVID-19. V was shortened by 4 bases and J by 4 bases, with 14 bases between the two germline ends. Germline V CDR1 and CDR2: SGHNT, YYREEE (reference sequence). CDR3 size: 14 residues. The clonotype comes from a man between 40 and 49 years old with acute or convalescent COVID-19. The genes are TRBV5-4 and TRBJ1-2; D is unclear. Sequenced input: peripheral blood. CDR3 amino acids: CASSRYTEIYGYTF. The DNA of the CDR3 is TGTGCCAGCAGCCGGTATACAGAGATCTATGGCTACACCTTC.